Shown below are 6 T cell receptor beta chains from a single sample sequenced in a study of blood T cell repertoires in COVID-19 (dated by TCRdb to the early 2020s). Libraries were made using the immunoSEQ multiplex PCR assay. TCRdb holds this immuneACCESS table with in-frame rearrangements only. Some clones are missing; in checked studies, unresolved V genes explain under half, and the rest has no known cause. The sample table shows 150,000 or so clones, and roughly 88% are seen once. The ten largest account for around 8% of the sample. The specimen was peripheral blood. The receptors come from a woman aged 55-70 years with COVID-19, enrolled during active disease.

The V gene is TRBV5-1, the J gene TRBJ2-1, with 7 bases identical to TRBD2. The CDR3 has 14 amino acids. The ends lost 2 bases at V and 7 bases at J; junction bases unmatched: 6. CDR1 is SGHRS and CDR2 is YFSETQ in the germline V gene. DNA for the CDR3: TGCGCCAGCAGCTTCCAGACTAGCCCTAATGAGCAGTTCTTC. It encodes CASSFQTSPNEQFF.

The chain joins TRBV7-9 to TRBJ2-5; 7 bases match TRBD1. CDR1 and CDR2 (germline): SEHNR, FQNEAQ (reference sequence). V gave up 5 bases and J gave up 2 bases; unmatched junction bases: 5. The CDR3 contains 14 residues. The CDR3 coding sequence is TGTGCCAGCAGCCGGACAGGAGGACAAGAGACCCAGTACTTC. This gives the protein CASSRTGGQETQYF. The variable domain in full, with the rest retrieved from reference TRBV7-9 and TRBJ2-5, is DTGVSQNPRHKITKRGQNVTFRCDPISEHNRLYWYRQTLGQGPEFLTYFQNEAQLEKSRLLSDRFSAERPKGSFSTLEIQRTEQGDSAMYLCASSRTGGQETQYFGPGTRLLVL.

The J gene is TRBJ2-5, the V gene TRBV27; the match to TRBD2 covers 7 bases. With 4 bases clipped from V and 7 bases from J, the junction kept 6 bases outside the gene matches. In germline, CDR1 is MNHEY, CDR2 SMNVEV (reference sequence). CDR3 length: 13 residues. CDR3 nucleotides: TGTGCCAGCAGTTCGGGGACTACCCGGACCCAGTACTTC. It codes for CASSSGTTRTQYF.

The chain recombines TRBV29-1 with TRBJ1-2, with a tentative D call TRBD1 (6 bases). Trimming cost V 7 bases and J 4 bases, with 19 bases left between them. The CDR3 length is 14 residues. CDR1 is SQVTM and CDR2 is ANQGSEA in the germline V gene. CDR3 loop: CSAARDTDVYGYTF. CDR3 DNA: TGCAGCGCCGCAAGGGACACCGATGTCTATGGCTACACCTTC.

The chain joins TRBV10-3 to TRBJ2-2; 14 nucleotides match TRBD2. This CDR3 has 17 residues. The trim removed 7 bases at V and 4 bases at J, leaving 8 bases unmatched. The germline V gene encodes CDR1 ENHRY and CDR2 SYGVKD. The CDR3 DNA sequence: TGTGCCATCAACCGACTAGCGGGGGGGGGAGGCACCGGGGAGCTGTTTTTT. This encodes CAINRLAGGGGTGELFF.

This clone was observed a few times. The chain joins TRBV4-2 to TRBJ1-4; D uncertain. The CDR3 is made up of 13 amino acids. Looked up from germline, CDR1 is LGHNA and CDR2 is YNFKEQ. Trimming stripped 0 bases from V and 8 bases from J, with 7 bases between. The CDR3 region has the DNA TGTGCCAGCAGCCAAGAGTGGGAGGAAAAACTGTTTTTT. Translated, it gives CASSQEWEEKLFF.